The clone carrying this TCR beta chain was found a few times. Its cognate antigen is unknown. The sample is drawn from a study of T cell responses to AZD1222 COVID-19 vaccine. Points from the study as a whole: In all cases, repertoires were sampled only after the peak T cell response. An increase in Spike-specific TCR breadth and depth was observed after two AZD1222 doses. Seropositivity was recorded at baseline in only six AZD1222 recipients. Among the donors, most were white British and more were female, and clonal diversity was possibly underestimated.

Measured with immunoSEQ multiplex PCR; TCRdb has only the in-frame clones, and not every one. The sample lists 100,000 to 150,000 clones, roughly nine tenths occurring once. This CDR3 comprises 20 residues. Germline assignment: CDR1 SQVTM and CDR2 ANQGSEA. V shed 4 bases, J shed 0 bases, and the junction held 16 bases outside the gene matches. This sample comprised peripheral blood, obtained on day 0 of AZD1222 vaccination. V gene TRBV29-1 combines with J gene TRBJ2-6; TRBD1 agrees at 9 bases. The clonotype comes from an adult in good health. The CDR3 loop is CSVAGHVGQGSSSGANVLTF. CDR3 coding DNA: TGCAGCGTTGCGGGTCATGTGGGACAGGGTTCAAGCTCTGGGGCCAACGTCCTGACTTTC.